Following are 9 T cell receptor beta chains from one sample sequenced in a study of CXCR3-negative and CXCR3-positive naive CD8 T cells. Findings of the study overall: CXCR3-positive naive cells carried more hydrophobic TRB CDR3s than CXCR3-negative ones.

Researchers prepared the TRB cDNA libraries using 5' RACE with UMI labels. One entry per CDR3 protein, without DNA, is what TCRdb gives after re-calling the 5' RACE reads. The table lists approximately 100,000 distinct CDR3 sequences. Their antigen targets remain unknown. Sequencing used naive CXCR3+ CD8+ T cells from blood. Described subset: CD45RO-CCR7+CD27+CD95- naive CD8+ T cells expressing CXCR3 (TNR3+). The receptors were gathered from a human donor in good health. Some clones in this sample may be carry-over from other donors' samples.

CDR3: CASSIVVTANTEAFF. V gene TRBV19 combines with J gene TRBJ1-1; checking the TCRdb D call of TRBD1 is not possible without DNA. Germline CDR1 reads LNHDA; CDR2 reads SQIVND (reference sequence). This CDR3 is built from 15 residues.

The rearrangement joins TRBV5-6 to TRBJ1-1. This CDR3 has 13 residues. Germline V gene sequence: CDR1 SGHDT, CDR2 YYEEEE. CDR3 residues: CASSTNLNTEAFF.

The chain is built from TRBV2 and TRBJ1-2; the TCRdb call, TRBD1, lacks DNA for checking. The length of the CDR3 is 14 residues. Germline lookup yields CDR1 SNHLY and CDR2 FYNNEI. CDR3 sequence reads: CAINRGNGGYGYTF.

The rearrangement links TRBV29-1 to TRBJ2-1; no DNA is available, so the TRBD1 call from TCRdb remains unchecked. The CDR3 loop spans 17 amino acids. In germline, CDR1 is SQVTM, CDR2 ANQGSEA. The CDR3 region is CSVASVGVSGAIHEQFF.

This chain connects TRBV6-6 to TRBJ2-7; checking the TCRdb D call of TRBD1 is not possible without DNA. Per germline, CDR1 MNHNY and CDR2 SVGAGI (reference sequence). This CDR3 is built from 13 residues. CDR3 amino acids: CASSLDRGNEQYF.

The chain combines TRBV7-3 with TRBJ2-1; TCRdb designates TRBD1, a call that cannot be tested without DNA. Germline V gives CDR1 SGHTA, CDR2 FQGTGA. The length of the CDR3 is 15 residues. The chain's CDR3 is CASSPSAGHYNEQFF. Complete variable domain (other parts from reference TRBV7-3 and TRBJ2-1): GAGVSQTPSNKVTEKGKYVELRCDPISGHTALYWYRQSLGQGPEFLIYFQGTGAADDSGLPNDRFFAVRPEGSVSTLKIQRTERGDSAVYLCASSPSAGHYNEQFFGPGTRLTVL.

The rearrangement links TRBV6-5 to TRBJ1-1. The CDR3 has 13 amino acids. The V gene's germline CDR1 is MNHEY and CDR2 SVGAGI. The CDR3 is CASSSGMNTEAFF.

This sequence joins TRBV4-1 and TRBJ2-2; with no DNA, the TCRdb D assignment of TRBD2 cannot be verified. The CDR3 is made up of 16 amino acids. Germline V gives CDR1 MGHRA, CDR2 YSYEKL. This CDR3 reads CASSQPAGGNTGELFF.

The chain couples TRBV23-1 to TRBJ1-2; TCRdb lists TRBD1, though no DNA is available to test this call. TRBV23-1 is classed as an ORF, of uncertain function. This CDR3 has 13 amino acids. The CDR3 loop is CASPGQGANGYTF.